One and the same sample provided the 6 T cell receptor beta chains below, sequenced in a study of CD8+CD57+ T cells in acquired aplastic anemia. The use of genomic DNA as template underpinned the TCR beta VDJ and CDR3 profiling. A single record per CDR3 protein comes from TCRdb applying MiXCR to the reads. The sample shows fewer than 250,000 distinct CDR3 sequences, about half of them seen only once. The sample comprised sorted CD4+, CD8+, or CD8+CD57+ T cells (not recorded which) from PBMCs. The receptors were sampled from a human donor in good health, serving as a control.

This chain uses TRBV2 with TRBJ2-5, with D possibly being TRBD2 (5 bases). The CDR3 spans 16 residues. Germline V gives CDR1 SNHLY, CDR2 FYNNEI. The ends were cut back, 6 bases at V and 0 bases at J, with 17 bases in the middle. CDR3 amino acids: CASRKTGVQYQETQYF. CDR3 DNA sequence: TGTGCCAGCAGGAAAACCGGGGTCCAGTACCAAGAGACCCAGTACTTC.

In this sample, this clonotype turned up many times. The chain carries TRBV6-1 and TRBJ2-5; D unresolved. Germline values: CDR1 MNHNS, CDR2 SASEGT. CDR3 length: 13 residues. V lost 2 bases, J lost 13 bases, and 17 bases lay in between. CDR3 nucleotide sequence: TGTGCCAGCAGTGAACCCAGCATAGGAAGGACGTACTTC. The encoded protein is CASSEPSIGRTYF.

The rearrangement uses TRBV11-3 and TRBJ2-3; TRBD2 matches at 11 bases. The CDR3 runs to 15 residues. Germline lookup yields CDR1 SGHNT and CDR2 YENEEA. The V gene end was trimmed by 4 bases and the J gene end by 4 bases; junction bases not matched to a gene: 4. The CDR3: CASSSQLAGADTQYF. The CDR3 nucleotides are TGTGCCAGCAGCTCACAACTAGCGGGAGCAGATACGCAGTATTTT.

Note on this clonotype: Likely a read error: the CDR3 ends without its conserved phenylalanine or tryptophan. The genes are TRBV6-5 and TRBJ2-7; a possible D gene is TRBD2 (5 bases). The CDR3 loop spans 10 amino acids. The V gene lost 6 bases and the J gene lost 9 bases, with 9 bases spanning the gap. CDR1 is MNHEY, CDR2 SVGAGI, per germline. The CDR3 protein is CASREVWQYL. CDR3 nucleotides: TGTGCCAGCAGGGAGGTGTGGCAGTACCTC.

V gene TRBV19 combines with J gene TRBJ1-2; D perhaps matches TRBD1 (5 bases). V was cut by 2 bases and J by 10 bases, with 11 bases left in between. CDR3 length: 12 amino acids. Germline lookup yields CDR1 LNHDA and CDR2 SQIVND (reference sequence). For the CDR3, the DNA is TGTGCCAGTAGTATACTGTCCGGGGCCTACACCTTC. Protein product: CASSILSGAYTF.

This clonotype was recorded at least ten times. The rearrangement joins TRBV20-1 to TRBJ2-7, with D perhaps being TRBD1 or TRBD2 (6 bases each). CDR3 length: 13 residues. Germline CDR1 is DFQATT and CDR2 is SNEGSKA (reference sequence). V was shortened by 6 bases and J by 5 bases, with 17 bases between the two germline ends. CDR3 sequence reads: CSAYYREDDEQYF. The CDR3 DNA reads TGCAGTGCCTATTACAGGGAGGACGACGAGCAGTACTTC.